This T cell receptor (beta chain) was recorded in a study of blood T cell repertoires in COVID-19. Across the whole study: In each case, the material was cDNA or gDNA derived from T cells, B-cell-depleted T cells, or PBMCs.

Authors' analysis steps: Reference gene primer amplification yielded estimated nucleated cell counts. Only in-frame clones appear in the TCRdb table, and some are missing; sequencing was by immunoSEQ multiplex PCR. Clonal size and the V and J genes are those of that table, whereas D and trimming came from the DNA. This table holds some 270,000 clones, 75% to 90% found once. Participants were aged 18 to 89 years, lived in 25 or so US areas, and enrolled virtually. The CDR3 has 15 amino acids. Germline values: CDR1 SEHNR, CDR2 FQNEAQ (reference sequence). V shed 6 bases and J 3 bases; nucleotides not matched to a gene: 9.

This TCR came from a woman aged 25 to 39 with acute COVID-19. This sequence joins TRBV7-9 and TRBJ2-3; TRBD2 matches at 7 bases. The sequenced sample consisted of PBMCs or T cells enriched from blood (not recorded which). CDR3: CASRRWREGTDTQYF. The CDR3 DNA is TGTGCCAGCAGAAGATGGAGGGAGGGAACAGATACGCAGTATTTT.